This TCR beta chain was captured by sequencing in a study of OX40 agonist ivuxolimab in advanced cancers. Study-wide findings and caveats: Both blood CD4+ and CD8+ T cells showed clonal growth by week 6 at 0.1 to 3.0 mg/kg.

Generated by immunoSEQ multiplex PCR, the TCRdb table keeps only in-frame clones and is missing some. This sample has about 35,000 clones, with roughly 80% found just once. About this clone: The antigen remains undetermined.

CDR3 length equals 18 residues. Trimming took 0 bases from V and 7 from J; bases not matched to a gene: 10. Germline V gene sequence: CDR1 MGHRA, CDR2 YSYEKL. Patients were excluded for autoimmune disease history or systemic immunosuppression. The starting material was CD4+ or CD8+ T cells sorted from blood, obtained in a trial of the OX40 agonist ivuxolimab. The chain combines TRBV4-1 with TRBJ2-1; 12 bases are a match to TRBD2. The sequence derives from an adult with an advanced solid tumor such as melanoma, head and neck, liver or kidney cancer. The CDR3 nucleotides are TGCGCCAGCAGCCAAGACCTCGGACTAGCGGGAATTTTGAATGAGCAGTTCTTC. Translation: CASSQDLGLAGILNEQFF.